This T cell receptor beta chain stems from a study of T cell changes during pregnancy in multiple sclerosis. Sequencing used immunoSEQ multiplex PCR; TCRdb keeps in-frame clones, though not all of them. Among 60,000 to 65,000 clones listed, roughly 88% were seen once. The CDR3 consists of 16 residues. Germline V gives CDR1 SGHDN, CDR2 FVKESK. V was pared by 2 bases and J by 3 bases, with 7 bases of the junction left unmatched. This rearrangement joins TRBV14 to TRBJ2-7; 10 positions match TRBD2. The TCR was taken from a female donor in good health, enrolled as a control in a pregnancy study. The source was peripheral blood, collected in the second trimester of pregnancy. This chain's CDR3 is CASSQRTSGKIYEQYF. CDR3 sequence (DNA): TGTGCCAGCAGCCAAAGGACTAGCGGAAAGATCTACGAGCAGTACTTC.